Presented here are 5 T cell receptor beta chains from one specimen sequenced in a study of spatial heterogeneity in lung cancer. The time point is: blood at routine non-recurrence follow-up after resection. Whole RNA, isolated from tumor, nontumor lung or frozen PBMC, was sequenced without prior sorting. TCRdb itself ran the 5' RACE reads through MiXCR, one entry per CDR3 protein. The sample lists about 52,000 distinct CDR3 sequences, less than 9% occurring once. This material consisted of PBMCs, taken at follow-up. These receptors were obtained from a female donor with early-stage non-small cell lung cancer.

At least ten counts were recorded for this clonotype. For the CDR3, the DNA is TGTGCCAGCAGACCTGGACAGGAATACACCGGGGAGCTGTTTTTT. This codes for CASRPGQEYTGELFF. The J gene is TRBJ2-2, the V gene TRBV12-3 or TRBV12-4; the match to TRBD1 covers 7 bases. CDR3 length equals 15 residues. V gave up 6 bases and J gave up 3 bases; unmatched junction bases: 7.

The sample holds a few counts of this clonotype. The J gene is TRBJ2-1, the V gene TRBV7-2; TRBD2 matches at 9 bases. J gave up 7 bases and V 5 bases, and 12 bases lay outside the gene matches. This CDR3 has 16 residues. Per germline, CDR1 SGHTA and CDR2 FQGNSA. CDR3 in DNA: TGTGCCAGCAGCCCTAACGGGGCGGGGGGGCGGAATGAGCAGTTCTTC. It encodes CASSPNGAGGRNEQFF.

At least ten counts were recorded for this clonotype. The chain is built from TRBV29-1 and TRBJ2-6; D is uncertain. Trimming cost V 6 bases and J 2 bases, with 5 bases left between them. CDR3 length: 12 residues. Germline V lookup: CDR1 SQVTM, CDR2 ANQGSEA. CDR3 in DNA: TGCAGCGTCCTGACTGGGGCCAACGTCCTGACTTTC. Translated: CSVLTGANVLTF.

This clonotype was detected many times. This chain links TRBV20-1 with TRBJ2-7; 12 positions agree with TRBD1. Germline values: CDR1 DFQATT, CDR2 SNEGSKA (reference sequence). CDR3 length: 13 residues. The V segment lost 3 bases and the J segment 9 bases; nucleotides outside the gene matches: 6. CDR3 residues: CSASRDRGLPQYF. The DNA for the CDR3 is TGCAGTGCTAGCCGGGACAGGGGGCTCCCGCAGTACTTC.

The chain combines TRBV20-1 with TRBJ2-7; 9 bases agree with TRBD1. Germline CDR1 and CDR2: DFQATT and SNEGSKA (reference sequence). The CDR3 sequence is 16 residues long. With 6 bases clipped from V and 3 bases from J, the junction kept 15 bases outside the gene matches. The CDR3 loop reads CSATRTGAAGNYEQYF. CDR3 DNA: TGCAGTGCCACGCGGACAGGGGCCGCTGGGAACTACGAGCAGTACTTC.